These 9 T cell receptor beta chains were sequenced from one sample in a study of cytomegalovirus exposure and HLA in healthy donors. Researchers ran the PCR with 60 Vbeta and 13 Jbeta primers. Some clones are missing from TCRdb's copy, which holds only in-frame ones; the method was immunoSEQ multiplex PCR. The data contain approximately 170,000 clones, around 80% of them singletons. The sequencing input was PBMCs. These receptors originate from a male donor in good health and CMV-seronegative.

This chain links TRBV30 with TRBJ1-5; 9 bases map to TRBD1. This CDR3 is 14 amino acids long. Germline V lookup: CDR1 GTSNPN, CDR2 SVGIG (reference sequence). J was trimmed by 5 bases and V by 2 bases; bases with no gene match: 4. CDR3 nucleotide sequence: TGTGCCTGGAGTACAGGGACAGGGCATCAGCCCCAGCATTTT. Translating gives CAWSTGTGHQPQHF. The variable domain in full, with the rest retrieved from reference TRBV30 and TRBJ1-5, is SQTIHQWPATLVQPVGSPLSLECTVEGTSNPNLYWYRQAAGRGLQLLFYSVGIGQISSEVPQNLSASRPQDRQFILSSKKLLLSDSGFYLCAWSTGTGHQPQHFGDGTRLSIL.

The V call is TRBV11-3, the J call TRBJ2-1; 12 bases match TRBD2. The V segment lost 2 bases and the J segment 5 bases; nucleotides outside the gene matches: 1. Germline V CDR1 and CDR2: SGHNT, YENEEA. The CDR3 is 15 amino acids. The CDR3 sequence: CASSLLAGGNNEQFF. DNA for the CDR3: TGTGCCAGCAGCTTACTAGCGGGGGGGAACAATGAGCAGTTCTTC.

This clone was observed a handful of times. CDR3 coding DNA: TGTGCCAGCAGCTTCACAGGGGGCACTAACTATGGCTACACCTTC. Translating gives CASSFTGGTNYGYTF. The chain employs TRBV7-3 and TRBJ1-2, with TRBD1 matching over 9 bases. The CDR3 consists of 15 residues. CDR1 and CDR2 (germline): SGHTA, FQGTGA. V trimming: 3 bases; J trimming: 0 bases; junction bases outside the gene matches: 2.

The genes are TRBV6-5 and TRBJ2-5; no clear D. Near its end, the DNA agrees better with TRBJ2-7, so the J call may be wrong. Germline-derived CDR1 and CDR2 are MNHEY and SVGAGI. The CDR3 totals 12 residues. The CDR3 loop is CASSPDHYEQYF. For the CDR3, the DNA is TGTGCCAGCAGTCCTGATCATTACGAGCAGTACTTC.

The chain uses TRBV7-2 and TRBJ1-1; D is possibly TRBD1 (5 bases). The CDR3 loop spans 14 amino acids. The V end lost 1 base, the J end lost 8 bases, and 14 bases lay between the germline ends. Germline CDR1 and CDR2: SGHTA and FQGNSA. The CDR3 DNA follows: TGTGCCAGCAGCTTAGGCCGGACATCATCAGAAGCTTTCTTT. Translating gives CASSLGRTSSEAFF.

The chain uses TRBV4-2 and TRBJ2-3, with D maybe TRBD1 (5 bases). Trimming shortened V by 5 bases and J by 0 bases, and 15 bases separated the two germline ends. CDR3 length: 16 residues. The germline gives CDR1 LGHNA, CDR2 YNFKEQ. The CDR3 protein is CASSAQPSGSTDTQYF. CDR3 coding DNA: TGTGCCAGCAGCGCACAACCGTCAGGGAGCACAGATACGCAGTATTTT.

The CDR3 region is CASSSQGDEQYF. The CDR3 DNA is TGTGCCAGCAGCTCCCAGGGGGACGAGCAGTACTTC. The J gene is TRBJ2-7, the V gene TRBV5-6; 7 bases line up with TRBD1. The CDR3 spans 12 residues. Trimming removed 3 bases from V and 5 bases from J; junction bases left unmatched: 2. Germline-derived CDR1 and CDR2 are SGHDT and YYEEEE.

This chain joins TRBV5-8 and TRBJ2-7; TRBD2 is a possible D gene (5 bases). The CDR3 totals 14 residues. V dropped 1 base and J dropped 2 bases, with 10 bases sitting between them. From germline, CDR1 is SGHTS and CDR2 YDEGEE. Written as DNA, the CDR3 is TGTGCCAGCAGCTTGTCTCCTAGCCCCTACGAGCAGTACTTC. It encodes CASSLSPSPYEQYF.

The rearrangement uses TRBV4-3 and TRBJ2-1; TRBD1 might be the D (6 bases). The CDR3 is made up of 13 amino acids. Deletions cut 8 bases from V and 4 bases from J, with 12 bases between. Germline V gene sequence: CDR1 LGHNA, CDR2 YSLEER. The CDR3 sequence: CASAPDRYNEQFF. CDR3 nucleotides: TGCGCCAGCGCCCCCGACAGGTACAATGAGCAGTTCTTC.